This entry features one T cell receptor (beta chain) sequence. The record originates from a study of blood T cell repertoires in COVID-19. TCRdb's copy holds only in-frame clones and misses some; the assay was immunoSEQ multiplex PCR. The sample consists of some 270,000 clones, approximately 85% of them appearing once. The junction had 3 bases not matched to a gene; V was cut back by 6 bases and J by 4 bases. CDR3 length: 12 amino acids. The chain combines TRBV12-3 or TRBV12-4 with TRBJ2-7, with 7 nucleotides matching TRBD1. The receptor was derived from a woman between 45 and 65 years old with acute COVID-19. The sample consisted of PBMCs or T cells enriched from blood (not recorded which). The CDR3 DNA sequence: TGTGCCAGCAGCTGGGACAGATACGAGCAGTACTTC. It codes for CASSWDRYEQYF.